The 16 T cell receptor beta chains below all came from one sample that was sequenced in a study of cytomegalovirus exposure and HLA in healthy donors. The study ran its PCR with 60 Vbeta and 13 Jbeta primers. TCRdb's copy holds only in-frame clones and misses some; the assay was immunoSEQ multiplex PCR. The repertoire has around 160,000 clones, around 68% of them found once; the top ten carry approximately 1.3%. The specimen sequenced was PBMCs. The receptor set was obtained from a man between 50 and 59 years old in good health and CMV-seronegative.

This sequence joins TRBV15 and TRBJ1-4; 10 bases agree with TRBD1. The CDR3 runs to 15 residues. Germline values: CDR1 LNHNV, CDR2 YYDKDF (reference sequence). J lost 8 bases, V lost 5 bases, and 8 bases had no gene match. In nucleotides, the CDR3 is TGTGCCACCAGCCGGGGGGGGACAGGGGTCGAAAAACTGTTTTTT. This encodes CATSRGGTGVEKLFF.

The rearrangement joins TRBV6-1 to TRBJ2-7; D is possibly TRBD2 (7 bases). Germline V gives CDR1 MNHNS, CDR2 SASEGT. Trimming took off 3 bases at V and 5 bases at J, with 17 bases between the two ends. This CDR3 has 15 residues. The DNA for the CDR3 is TGTGCCAGCAGTGAGGACCGGGGGGCGATCGACGAGCAGTACTTC. Translation: CASSEDRGAIDEQYF.

The chain has TRBV5-1 and TRBJ1-5; no firm D call. V was pared by 4 bases and J by 0 bases, with 11 bases between. This CDR3 contains 15 residues. The V gene's germline CDR1 is SGHRS and CDR2 YFSETQ. The CDR3 nucleotides are TGCGCCAGCAGCCTCGGGATCCCTAGCAATCAGCCCCAGCATTTT. It specifies CASSLGIPSNQPQHF.

V is TRBV6-6 and J is TRBJ1-6, with D perhaps matching TRBD1 (6 bases). CDR1 and CDR2 (germline): MNHNY, SVGAGI (reference sequence). The CDR3 consists of 15 residues. V was shortened by 6 bases and J by 5 bases, with 14 bases between the two germline ends. The CDR3 here is CASRVQGVNNSPLHF. CDR3 DNA sequence: TGTGCCAGCAGGGTACAGGGAGTTAATAATTCACCCCTCCACTTT.

This clone occurred once. This chain uses TRBV7-9 with TRBJ1-1; the match to TRBD1 covers 9 bases. Germline V CDR1 and CDR2: SEHNR, FQNEAQ (reference sequence). Unmatched junction bases numbered 5, after V lost 3 bases and J lost 3 bases. The CDR3 length is 15 residues. As DNA, the CDR3 is TGTGCCAGCAGCTTTAAGGGGACAGGGTACACTGAAGCTTTCTTT. Its translation is CASSFKGTGYTEAFF.

The table lists this clone with a count of one. J is TRBJ1-6 and V is TRBV6-5; D remains unclear. Deletions cut 6 bases from V and 0 bases from J, with 9 bases between. The CDR3 is 15 residues long. Germline lookup yields CDR1 MNHEY and CDR2 SVGAGI. CDR3 residues: CASRPPSSYNSPLHF. The CDR3 DNA is TGTGCCAGCAGGCCACCGAGCTCCTATAATTCACCCCTCCACTTT.

This clone was seen a handful of times. V is TRBV4-1 and J is TRBJ1-5; 9 positions match TRBD1. CDR3 length: 16 amino acids. Looked up from germline, CDR1 is MGHRA and CDR2 is YSYEKL. V shed 4 bases and J 0 bases; nucleotides not matched to a gene: 4. As DNA, the CDR3 is TGCGCCAGCAGCCCGGACAGGGGAACTAGCAATCAGCCCCAGCATTTT. Protein sequence: CASSPDRGTSNQPQHF.

This chain uses TRBV5-4 with TRBJ2-3; TRBD2 aligns across 12 bases. The CDR3 length is 16 residues. Per germline, CDR1 SGHNT and CDR2 YYREEE (reference sequence). V lost 3 bases to trimming and J lost 2 bases; unmatched junction nucleotides: 4. CDR3 protein: CASSSWTSGVTDTQYF. CDR3 nucleotides: TGTGCCAGCAGCTCCTGGACTAGCGGGGTCACAGATACGCAGTATTTT.

The chain has TRBV7-2 and TRBJ1-1; TRBD1 is a possible D gene (5 bases). The CDR3 runs to 16 residues. Germline CDR1 reads SGHTA; CDR2 reads FQGNSA. Trimming pared 1 base from V and 4 bases from J, leaving 16 bases between. CDR3 loop: CASSLDGPGVGTEAFF. CDR3 nucleotide sequence: TGTGCCAGCAGCTTAGACGGACCGGGGGTGGGCACTGAAGCTTTCTTT. Full variable domain (outside the CDR3, taken from reference TRBV7-2 and TRBJ1-1): GAGVSQSPSNKVTEKGKDVELRCDPISGHTALYWYRQSLGQGLEFLIYFQGNSAPDKSGLPSDRFSAERTGGSVSTLTIQRTQQEDSAVYLCASSLDGPGVGTEAFFGQGTRLTVV.

The chain employs TRBV4-3 and TRBJ1-5; tentative D call: TRBD1 (5 bases). The CDR3 covers 16 residues. V shed 1 base and J shed 6 bases, with 16 bases lying between them. Germline values: CDR1 LGHNA, CDR2 YSLEER. CDR3 DNA: TGCGCCAGCAGCCAAGTATCTGGGCAGGGCGGTCAGCCCCAGCATTTT. This translates into CASSQVSGQGGQPQHF.

This chain connects TRBV2 to TRBJ2-7; 8 positions match TRBD1. Losses at the gene ends were 6 bases for V and 1 base for J; bases not matched to a gene: 8. This CDR3 comprises 15 residues. The germline gives CDR1 SNHLY, CDR2 FYNNEI. This chain's CDR3 is CASRPRDRLSYEQYF. The CDR3 nucleotides read TGTGCCAGCAGACCGAGGGACAGGCTATCCTACGAGCAGTACTTC. Full variable domain (rest looked up from reference TRBV2 and TRBJ2-7): EPEVTQTPSHQVTQMGQEVILRCVPISNHLYFYWYRQILGQKVEFLVSFYNNEISEKSEIFDDQFSVERPDGSNFTLKIRSTKLEDSAMYFCASRPRDRLSYEQYFGPGTRLTVT.

This clone was detected only once. The chain recombines TRBV6-6 with TRBJ1-1, with 8 bases aligning to TRBD1. Per germline, CDR1 MNHNY and CDR2 SVGAGI (reference sequence). CDR3 size: 14 residues. V was pared by 1 base and J by 4 bases, with 2 bases of the junction left unmatched. The CDR3 region has the DNA TGTGCCAGCAGTTACTTCGGACAGGGCACTGAAGCTTTCTTT. Translating it yields CASSYFGQGTEAFF.

The chain is built from TRBV7-9 and TRBJ1-2; D is ambiguous. There are 14 residues in the CDR3. Germline V gives CDR1 SEHNR, CDR2 FQNEAQ (reference sequence). V dropped 1 base and J dropped 8 bases, with 14 bases sitting between them. CDR3 loop: CASSLESVPRGYTF. DNA for the CDR3: TGTGCCAGCAGCTTAGAGAGCGTCCCCCGGGGCTACACCTTC.

This clone was counted a few times. The rearrangement uses TRBV14 and TRBJ2-7, with TRBD1 identical over 8 bases. Germline V gives CDR1 SGHDN, CDR2 FVKESK. The CDR3 is 14 residues long. V gave up 4 bases and J gave up 2 bases; unmatched junction bases: 4. CDR3 sequence (DNA): TGTGCCAGCAGCCTCGGACAGGGAACCTACGAGCAGTACTTC. Its protein is CASSLGQGTYEQYF.

This clone was seen once. This chain connects TRBV10-3 to TRBJ2-3, with 10 bases fitting TRBD2. The germline CDR1 and CDR2 sequences are ENHRY and SYGVKD. V shed 10 bases and J 1 base; nucleotides not matched to a gene: 2. The CDR3 is 13 residues long. The CDR3 DNA sequence: TGTGCCACGGGGACTAGCGGCACAGATACGCAGTATTTT. Translation gives CATGTSGTDTQYF.

The V call is TRBV6-5, the J call TRBJ1-1, with TRBD1 identical over 7 bases. The germline CDR1 and CDR2 sequences are MNHEY and SVGAGI. Trimming took 7 bases from V and 12 from J; bases not matched to a gene: 8. The CDR3 spans 11 residues. The DNA for the CDR3 is TGTGCCAGCACCACAGGGGAACGGACTTTCTTT. Protein product: CASTTGERTFF.